This TCR beta chain stems from a study of T cell repertoires in cytomegalovirus infection. This clonotype was detected only a few times. What it recognizes is unknown. Study results and caveats: HLA-C-restricted CMV clonotypes gave the most frequent clonotype in two of eight donors.

TCRdb fed the reads into MiXCR, producing one record per CDR3 protein. The table records under 300,000 distinct CDR3 sequences, about 15% of them present only once. The sequencing input was CD8+ T cells from PBMCs. This clonotype was obtained from a human donor in good health (CMV status not recorded). Some clones in this sample may be carry-over from other donors' samples.

This CDR3 is CASHYLFQGQSNTEAFF. CDR3 nucleotides: TGTGCCAGCCATTACCTTTTTCAGGGACAGTCGAACACTGAAGCTTTCTTT. The V and J genes are TRBV6-2 or TRBV6-3 and TRBJ1-1; 7 bases are a match to TRBD1. V lost 8 bases and J lost 1; bases outside the gene matches: 16. From germline, CDR1 is MNHEY and CDR2 SVGEGT. The CDR3 loop spans 17 amino acids.